A single sample is the source of the 32 T cell receptor beta chains below, sequenced in a study of T cell repertoires in cytomegalovirus infection. Using its own MiXCR run on the reads, TCRdb lists one record per CDR3 protein. The repertoire holds under 800,000 distinct CDR3 sequences, with 20% to 25% as singletons. The sequencing input was CD8+ T cells from PBMCs. The source is a human donor in good health (CMV status not recorded). Some clones in this sample may be carry-over from other donors' samples.

This clonotype showed up just a few times. The chain carries TRBV29-1 and TRBJ2-7; 13 bases are shared with TRBD2. The CDR3 consists of 13 residues. Germline trimming cut 5 bases from V and 4 bases from J; bases unmatched to any gene: 2. From germline, CDR1 is SQVTM and CDR2 ANQGSEA. The CDR3 nucleotides are TGCAGCGTTAGGACTAGCGGGGGTTACGAGCAGTACTTC. Translating it yields CSVRTSGGYEQYF.

The table lists this clonotype with a few counts. The V and J genes are TRBV6-2 or TRBV6-3 and TRBJ2-7; 7 bases are a match to TRBD1. V was pared by 3 bases and J by 4 bases, with 12 bases of the junction left unmatched. Germline V gene lookup returns CDR1 MNHEY and CDR2 SVGEGT. This CDR3 is 16 amino acids long. The CDR3 loop is CASSYEGTDREYEQYV. The CDR3 coding sequence is TGTGCCAGCAGTTATGAAGGAACAGACAGGGAGTACGAGCAGTACGTC.

This clonotype came up a few times. The chain links TRBV12-3 or TRBV12-4 to TRBJ1-1; no reliable D call. This CDR3 has 14 amino acids. V was clipped by 3 bases and J by 6 bases, with 14 bases between them. CDR3 in amino acids: CASSFQGTRAEAFF. CDR3 nucleotides: TGTGCCAGCAGTTTTCAAGGCACCCGGGCTGAAGCTTTCTTT.

The rearrangement links TRBV28 to TRBJ1-5; no clear D gene. The CDR3 extends over 14 amino acids. The germline V gene has CDR1 MDHEN and CDR2 SYDVKM. V dropped 3 bases and J dropped 7 bases, with 13 bases sitting between them. CDR3 sequence: CASSFFQVWQPQHF. Here the CDR3 DNA reads TGTGCCAGCAGTTTTTTCCAGGTTTGGCAGCCCCAGCATTTT.

This clonotype was observed at least ten times. The chain couples TRBV12-3 or TRBV12-4 to TRBJ2-5, with D possibly matching TRBD2 (5 bases). CDR3 length: 13 amino acids. V shed 7 bases and J shed 1 base, with 10 bases lying between them. The CDR3 loop reads CASTLEGQETQYF. In DNA, the CDR3 is TGTGCCAGCACCCTAGAGGGCCAAGAGACCCAGTACTTC.

The chain employs TRBV7-9 and TRBJ1-1; the D is unclear. In germline, CDR1 is SEHNR, CDR2 FQNEAQ (reference sequence). CDR3 length equals 12 residues. Deletions cut 1 base from V and 7 bases from J, with 7 bases between. CDR3 sequence: CASSLGQLEAFF. The DNA for the CDR3 is TGTGCCAGCAGCTTAGGGCAGCTTGAAGCTTTCTTT.

Of note for this clonotype: A much larger clone is a single base away; this may be a read error. The V and J genes are TRBV6-2 or TRBV6-3 and TRBJ2-3; TRBD2 matches at 12 bases. This CDR3 region has 15 residues. Germline CDR1 MNHEY, CDR2 SVGEGT. The CDR3 sequence is CVSSGLAGRTDTQYF. The CDR3 DNA sequence: TGTGTCAGCAGCGGACTAGCGGGACGCACAGATACGCAGTATTTT.

This clonotype was recorded a few times. This sequence joins TRBV20-1 and TRBJ1-5; TRBD1 might be the D (5 bases). The V and J ends lost 1 base and 4 bases respectively, with 8 bases between them. The germline CDR1 and CDR2 sequences are DFQATT and SNEGSKA (reference sequence). The CDR3 extends over 13 amino acids. Here the CDR3 reads CSARGTINQPQHF. CDR3 in DNA: TGCAGTGCTAGAGGGACAATTAATCAGCCCCAGCATTTT.

CDR3 region: CASSPGDGGWGGYTF. Written as DNA, the CDR3 is TGTGCCAGCAGCCCCGGGGACGGGGGGTGGGGCGGCTACACCTTC. The chain couples TRBV7-9 to TRBJ1-2; D possibly corresponds to TRBD1 (5 bases). Germline V gene sequence: CDR1 SEHNR, CDR2 FQNEAQ (reference sequence). This CDR3 has 15 residues. Trimming took off 5 bases at V and 8 bases at J, with 21 bases between the two ends.

This clonotype was recorded at least ten times. The chain carries TRBV7-2 and TRBJ2-7, with no clear D. Germline V gene data show CDR1 as SGHTA and CDR2 as FQGNSA. This CDR3 is 15 amino acids long. V shed 1 base and J shed 5 bases, with 15 bases lying between them. In nucleotides, the CDR3 is TGTGCCAGCAGCTTAGGAGTGGGATCTCGTAACGAGCAGTACGTC. Translated: CASSLGVGSRNEQYV.

The gene calls are TRBV19 and TRBJ2-1, with 9 bases matching TRBD1. Trimming cost V 5 bases and J 7 bases; bases outside gene matches: 9. Germline values: CDR1 LNHDA, CDR2 SQIVND (reference sequence). CDR3 size: 15 residues. In nucleotides, the CDR3 is TGTGCCAGTAGTTTTGGACAGGGGTGGTTGAATGAGCAGTTCTTC. Translating it yields CASSFGQGWLNEQFF.

The chain couples TRBV6-6 to TRBJ1-2, with D maybe TRBD1 (6 bases). V shed 3 bases and J shed 2 bases, with 19 bases lying between them. This CDR3 contains 17 residues. CDR1 and CDR2 from the germline V gene are MNHNY and SVGAGI (reference sequence). The CDR3 is CASSYSPSRTENYGYTF. The DNA of the CDR3 is TGTGCCAGCAGTTATTCCCCTTCCAGGACAGAAAACTATGGCTACACCTTC.

This clonotype was seen only a few times. This rearrangement joins TRBV10-3 to TRBJ2-7; D is perhaps TRBD1 (5 bases). Trimming left V 4 bases short and J 1 base short, with 8 bases between. The CDR3 has 13 amino acids. Germline CDR1 reads ENHRY; CDR2 reads SYGVKD. The CDR3 DNA sequence: TGTGCCATCAGTGCTGACAGATCCTACGAGCAGTACTTC. It specifies CAISADRSYEQYF.

This chain joins TRBV14 and TRBJ1-6; D remains unclear. Germline CDR1 reads SGHDN; CDR2 reads FVKESK. Trimming left V 0 bases short and J 1 base short, with 10 bases between. This CDR3 region has 17 residues. In DNA form, the CDR3 reads TGTGCCAGCAGCCAAGATTCGGGAGGGTCCTATAATTCACCCCTCCACTTT. Amino acid sequence: CASSQDSGGSYNSPLHF.

The sample holds a few counts of this clonotype. The CDR3 DNA is TGTGCCAGCAGCAAAACCCCAGGGGTTGAGTACGTC. It yields the protein CASSKTPGVEYV. J is TRBJ2-7 and V is TRBV7-2; D possibly corresponds to TRBD1 (6 bases). Germline assignment: CDR1 SGHTA and CDR2 FQGNSA. This CDR3 is built from 12 residues. V was trimmed by 5 bases and J by 11 bases, leaving 16 bases between them.

This clonotype was counted many times. The rearrangement joins TRBV4-1 to TRBJ1-2, with 8 nucleotides matching TRBD1. The length of the CDR3 is 16 residues. CDR1 is MGHRA, CDR2 YSYEKL, per germline. V was pared by 0 bases and J by 3 bases, with 6 bases of the junction left unmatched. This CDR3 reads CASSQDQGAGYYGYTF. In DNA, the CDR3 is TGCGCCAGCAGCCAAGACCAGGGGGCAGGGTACTATGGCTACACCTTC.

This clonotype has just a few counts. V gene TRBV19 combines with J gene TRBJ2-1; no clear D gene. This CDR3 has 12 residues. The germline V gene encodes CDR1 LNHDA and CDR2 SQIVND (reference sequence). V lost 0 bases and J lost 9, with 6 bases in between. The CDR3: CASSIEGVEQFF. CDR3 sequence (DNA): TGTGCCAGTAGTATAGAGGGCGTTGAGCAGTTCTTC.

This clonotype was recorded a few times. The gene calls are TRBV20-1 and TRBJ1-5; 9 nucleotides line up with TRBD1. Germline-derived CDR1 and CDR2 are DFQATT and SNEGSKA (reference sequence). Trimming cost V 3 bases and J 13 bases; bases outside gene matches: 10. The CDR3 is 13 residues long. The CDR3 spells CSARSRQGDDQHF. CDR3 DNA: TGCAGTGCTAGGTCCAGACAGGGGGATGATCAGCATTTT.

This clonotype was detected a few times. This chain joins TRBV27 and TRBJ1-3; no firm D call. With 4 bases removed from V and 0 bases from J, the gap between germline ends came to 10 bases. Germline CDR1 MNHEY, CDR2 SMNVEV (reference sequence). This CDR3 region has 15 residues. The CDR3 bases are TGTGCCAGCAGTTCGGACGGAAGCTCTGGAAACACCATATATTTT. It codes for CASSSDGSSGNTIYF.

The chain combines TRBV29-1 with TRBJ2-1; D tentatively fits TRBD1 or TRBD2 (6 bases each). The V end was cut by 3 bases, the J end by 7 bases, with 10 bases between. Germline V gene lookup returns CDR1 SQVTM and CDR2 ANQGSEA. The CDR3 has 12 amino acids. The CDR3 DNA reads TGCAGCGTTGAGGAGGGGGAAAATGAGCAGTTCTTC. Translating it yields CSVEEGENEQFF.

The chain links TRBV23-1 to TRBJ2-7; D possibly corresponds to TRBD2 (6 bases). TRBV23-1 carries the ORF label, with uncertain function. Between the trimmed V and J ends, which lost 6 bases and 0 bases, there was a span of 15 bases. CDR3 size: 15 residues. The CDR3 nucleotides read TGCGCCAGCAGCGAGGGACGGGAGAGCTCCTACGAGCAGTACTTC. Its protein is CASSEGRESSYEQYF.

In its sample, this clonotype was seen many times. The rearrangement uses TRBV7-8 and TRBJ2-1; 10 bases fit TRBD1. The CDR3 contains 15 residues. Looked up from germline, CDR1 is SGHVS and CDR2 is FQNEAQ. The V and J ends lost 5 bases and 2 bases, in that order; junction bases with no gene match: 3. Here the CDR3 reads CASSPTGGTYNEQFF. CDR3 coding DNA: TGTGCCAGCAGCCCGACAGGGGGCACCTACAATGAGCAGTTCTTC.

This clonotype was counted only a few times. The V call is TRBV14, the J call TRBJ1-6; D perhaps matches TRBD1 (6 bases). CDR3 length: 16 amino acids. Germline loops: CDR1 SGHDN, CDR2 FVKESK. V dropped 4 bases and J dropped 7 bases, with 17 bases sitting between them. The CDR3 DNA reads as TGTGCCAGCAGCCGACGAGGGGGGTCGACGAATTCACCCCTCCACTTT. It yields the protein CASSRRGGSTNSPLHF.

The genes are TRBV14 and TRBJ2-1; D may be TRBD2 (5 bases). This CDR3 contains 16 residues. Between the trimmed V and J ends, which lost 1 base and 4 bases, there was a span of 14 bases. Germline CDR1 is SGHDN and CDR2 is FVKESK. CDR3 bases: TGTGCCAGCAGCCAAGGTTACGGGATTCGGTACAATGAGCAGTTCTTC. This gives the protein CASSQGYGIRYNEQFF.

The rearrangement links TRBV5-5 to TRBJ1-5; D gene uncertain. Trimming left V 5 bases short and J 2 bases short, with 14 bases between. Per the germline V gene, CDR1 is SGHKS and CDR2 is YYEKEE (reference sequence). The CDR3 length is 15 residues. The chain's CDR3 is CASRIEGGGNQPQHF. CDR3 DNA: TGTGCCAGCAGAATAGAAGGTGGGGGCAATCAGCCCCAGCATTTT.

This clonotype was recorded a few times. The CDR3 DNA reads as TGTGCCAGCAGCTTTGGAGCTGGGGCCAACGTCCTGACTTTC. It is translated as CASSFGAGANVLTF. J is TRBJ2-6 and V is TRBV7-3; D not certain. This CDR3 comprises 14 residues. Trimming took off 3 bases at V and 2 bases at J, with 5 bases between the two ends. Germline V gene lookup returns CDR1 SGHTA and CDR2 FQGTGA. Variable domain in full (rest from reference TRBV7-3 and TRBJ2-6): GAGVSQTPSNKVTEKGKYVELRCDPISGHTALYWYRQSLGQGPEFLIYFQGTGAADDSGLPNDRFFAVRPEGSVSTLKIQRTERGDSAVYLCASSFGAGANVLTFGAGSRLTVL.

This sequence joins TRBV10-3 and TRBJ2-7, with D possibly being TRBD1 or TRBD2 (7 bases each). The CDR3 has 16 residues. Per the germline V gene, CDR1 is ENHRY and CDR2 is SYGVKD. Trimming removed 4 bases from V and 3 bases from J, with 19 bases in between. CDR3 coding DNA: TGTGCCATCAGTGGGGGGGGACAGCAACCTCTCTACGAGCAGTACGTC. Encoded protein: CAISGGGQQPLYEQYV.

With respect to this clonotype: The CDR3 ends on some other residue instead of the conserved phenylalanine or tryptophan, so this is likely a read error. V gene TRBV7-9 combines with J gene TRBJ2-5; D is possibly TRBD1 or TRBD2 (6 bases each). From germline, CDR1 is SEHNR and CDR2 FQNEAQ (reference sequence). CDR3 size: 14 residues. Deletions cut 3 bases from V and 2 bases from J, with 10 bases between. CDR3 loop: CASSFQGRQETQYS. The CDR3 nucleotides read TGTGCCAGCAGCTTCCAGGGGAGGCAAGAGACCCAGTACTCC.

There are a few counts of this clonotype. V is TRBV6-5 and J is TRBJ2-1; D call uncertain. The CDR3 totals 12 residues. Trimming pared 4 bases from V and 6 bases from J, leaving 7 bases between. Germline V gene data show CDR1 as MNHEY and CDR2 as SVGAGI. CDR3 bases: TGTGCCAGCAGTTCCGCAGCCAATGAGCAGTTCTTC. It encodes CASSSAANEQFF.

V is TRBV20-1 and J is TRBJ2-2; D might be TRBD2 (5 bases). CDR3 length: 16 amino acids. CDR1 and CDR2 (germline): DFQATT, SNEGSKA (reference sequence). V lost 0 bases to trimming and J lost 3 bases, with 14 bases between them. The CDR3 region is CSARDQERSDTGELFF. CDR3 coding DNA: TGCAGTGCTAGAGATCAAGAGCGGTCGGACACCGGGGAGCTGTTTTTT.

A remark on this clonotype: A much larger clone is a single base away; this may be a read error. The gene calls are TRBV6-1 and TRBJ2-1; TRBD2 agrees at 8 bases. The CDR3 is 14 residues long. CDR1 is MNHNS, CDR2 SASEGT, per germline. The CDR3 region has the DNA TGTGTCAGCGGCCGCGGGGGGTCCAACAATGAGCAGTTCTTC. It encodes CVSGRGGSNNEQFF.

This clonotype has more than one count but fewer than ten. The V and J genes are TRBV7-6 and TRBJ1-1; tentatively, D is TRBD1 (6 bases). Germline CDR1 reads SGHVS; CDR2 reads FNYEAQ. Trimming shortened V by 4 bases and J by 0 bases, and 9 bases separated the two germline ends. CDR3 size: 14 residues. In DNA form, the CDR3 reads TGTGCCAGCAGCTCGGACAGTATGAACACTGAAGCTTTCTTT. It is translated as CASSSDSMNTEAFF. The complete variable domain, with remaining parts taken from reference TRBV7-6 and TRBJ1-1, reads GAGVSQSPRYKVTKRGQDVALRCDPISGHVSLYWYRQALGQGPEFLTYFNYEAQQDKSGLPNDRFSAERPEGSISTLTIQRTEQRDSAMYRCASSSDSMNTEAFFGQGTRLTVV.